These 15 T cell receptor beta chains were sequenced from one sample in a study of cytomegalovirus exposure and HLA in healthy donors. PCR used 60 Vbeta primers and 13 Jbeta primers. Assay used: immunoSEQ multiplex PCR; TCRdb lists only in-frame clones, some missing. This sample carries more than 80,000 clones, 63% of them seen once, and the ten largest clones take 15%. Sequencing was performed on PBMCs. The receptors originated from a woman in her 40s in good health and CMV-seropositive.

The chain recombines TRBV10-1 with TRBJ2-5; D not certain. The CDR3 is 14 residues long. CDR1 WNHNN and CDR2 SYGVQD come from the germline V gene (reference sequence). V lost 3 bases and J 5 bases, leaving 13 bases between the germline ends. The CDR3 DNA is TGCGCCAGCAGTGACTCCCAGAACACGGAGACCCAGTACTTC. It translates to CASSDSQNTETQYF.

This chain connects TRBV18 to TRBJ1-2; no clear D. In germline, CDR1 is KGHSH, CDR2 LQKENI. Trimming removed 1 base at V and 0 bases at J, with 9 bases between. This CDR3 is 15 amino acids long. The DNA for the CDR3 is TGTGCCAGCTCACCACTCCGGGAAGCTAACTATGGCTACACCTTC. This translates into CASSPLREANYGYTF.

This chain uses TRBV27 with TRBJ2-7; TRBD1 matches at 9 bases. Per the germline V gene, CDR1 is MNHEY and CDR2 is SMNVEV (reference sequence). The CDR3 runs to 15 residues. V was clipped by 6 bases and J by 7 bases; unmatched bases: 13. The CDR3 region is CASRTSGTGPGEQYF. The CDR3 DNA follows: TGTGCCAGCAGAACTTCCGGGACAGGGCCAGGGGAGCAGTACTTC.

This clone was seen a handful of times. Here the CDR3 reads CASSLAAVTDTQYF. DNA of the CDR3: TGTGCCAGCAGTTTGGCGGCAGTCACAGATACGCAGTATTTT. The rearrangement uses TRBV27 and TRBJ2-3, with no clear D. Germline-derived CDR1 and CDR2 are MNHEY and SMNVEV (reference sequence). The ends were cut back, 3 bases at V and 2 bases at J, with 9 bases in the middle. This CDR3 is 14 amino acids long.

This clone was observed a few times. The same CDR3 arises from other DNA sequences in this sample as well. The gene calls are TRBV27 and TRBJ1-5; D gene ambiguous. The CDR3 extends over 12 amino acids. Looked up from germline, CDR1 is MNHEY and CDR2 is SMNVEV (reference sequence). Trimming left V 3 bases short and J 5 bases short, with 5 bases between. CDR3 DNA: TGTGCCAGCAGTTTTCTCGATCAGCCCCAGCATTTT. Its translation: CASSFLDQPQHF.

This clone was seen a handful of times. The genes are TRBV10-3 and TRBJ2-4; D is perhaps TRBD1 (5 bases). Deletions cut 2 bases from V and 0 bases from J, with 5 bases between. From germline, CDR1 is ENHRY and CDR2 SYGVKD. The CDR3 has 14 residues. In DNA form, the CDR3 reads TGTGCCATCAGTGAGGGGGCAGCCAAAAACATTCAGTACTTC. Translation: CAISEGAAKNIQYF.

The chain couples TRBV4-1 to TRBJ1-5; 8 nucleotides line up with TRBD1. CDR3 length equals 14 residues. Germline V gene lookup returns CDR1 MGHRA and CDR2 YSYEKL. The J segment lost 7 bases and the V segment lost 4 bases, leaving 6 bases of the junction unmatched. CDR3 coding DNA: TGCGCCAGCAGCCCAACAGGGGGTAGCCAGCCCCAGCATTTT. It codes for CASSPTGGSQPQHF.

This clone was detected a few times. This chain uses TRBV7-3 with TRBJ2-2; 11 bases line up with TRBD2. V lost 5 bases, J lost 3 bases, and 11 bases stayed unmatched. The germline V gene has CDR1 SGHTA and CDR2 FQGTGA. CDR3 size: 18 residues. The CDR3, as DNA: TGTGCCAGCAGCCCAAGAGGGACTAGCGGAAACGACACCGGGGAGCTGTTTTTT. Protein product: CASSPRGTSGNDTGELFF.

This chain links TRBV6-5 with TRBJ2-1, with TRBD2 identical over 9 bases. This CDR3 region has 15 residues. The germline CDR1 and CDR2 sequences are MNHEY and SVGAGI. The V gene end was trimmed by 6 bases and the J gene end by 10 bases; junction bases not matched to a gene: 13. The CDR3 DNA reads as TGTGCCAGCAGATACGACGCGGGAGGGCCGTGGGAGCAGTTCTTC. Its translation: CASRYDAGGPWEQFF.

This clone was seen a few times. The gene calls are TRBV27 and TRBJ2-2; perhaps TRBD2 as D (5 bases). The CDR3 is made up of 13 amino acids. The germline gives CDR1 MNHEY, CDR2 SMNVEV (reference sequence). The V end was cut by 5 bases, the J end by 8 bases, with 12 bases between. DNA for the CDR3: TGTGCCAGCAGTCTACCCCCGGGGGGGGAGCTGTTTTTT. This codes for CASSLPPGGELFF.

The V and J genes are TRBV19 and TRBJ1-4, with D possibly matching TRBD1 (6 bases). This CDR3 region has 16 residues. CDR1 is LNHDA, CDR2 SQIVND, per germline (reference sequence). V was cut by 10 bases and J by 0 bases, with 18 bases left in between. For the CDR3, the DNA is TGTGCCACGAACCAGGGGCCTCTTGCAACTAATGAAAAACTGTTTTTT. Translating gives CATNQGPLATNEKLFF.

For the CDR3, the DNA is TGTGCCACCAGCAGAGATGATAACAGGGGTAGCAATCAGCCCCAGCATTTT. Protein: CATSRDDNRGSNQPQHF. This rearrangement joins TRBV15 to TRBJ1-5, with 7 positions matching TRBD1. This CDR3 is built from 17 residues. V shed 0 bases, J shed 0 bases, and the junction held 5 bases outside the gene matches. Germline CDR1 LNHNV, CDR2 YYDKDF (reference sequence).

The sample holds a few counts of this clone. V usage is TRBV2 and J usage is TRBJ2-1; TRBD1 is a possible D gene (8 bases). V was clipped by 6 bases and J by 6 bases, with 24 bases between them. Germline loops: CDR1 SNHLY, CDR2 FYNNEI. The CDR3 extends over 17 amino acids. The CDR3 DNA sequence: TGTGCCAGCAGGGCTCTTACAGGGGGAGGGTATCCCAATGAGCAGTTCTTC. Amino acids: CASRALTGGGYPNEQFF.

The rearrangement joins TRBV5-1 to TRBJ2-2, with 7 nucleotides matching TRBD2. There are 13 residues in the CDR3. V trimming: 4 bases; J trimming: 6 bases; junction bases outside the gene matches: 3. CDR1 SGHRS and CDR2 YFSETQ come from the germline V gene. This chain's CDR3 is CASSRRGAGELFF. CDR3 nucleotides: TGCGCCAGCAGCCGACGGGGGGCCGGGGAGCTGTTTTTT. The entire variable domain, with the rest obtained from reference TRBV5-1 and TRBJ2-2, is as follows: KAGVTQTPRYLIKTRGQQVTLSCSPISGHRSVSWYQQTPGQGLQFLFEYFSETQRNKGNFPGRFSGRQFSNSRSEMNVSTLELGDSALYLCASSRRGAGELFFGEGSRLTVL.

CDR3 sequence (DNA): TGTGCCAGCTTATCACAGGGGGCGGGTCAAGAGACCCAGTACTTC. It yields the protein CASLSQGAGQETQYF. This rearrangement joins TRBV28 to TRBJ2-5, with 9 positions matching TRBD1. CDR1 and CDR2 from the germline V gene are MDHEN and SYDVKM. The CDR3 loop spans 15 amino acids. With 8 bases clipped from V and 2 bases from J, the junction kept 9 bases outside the gene matches.